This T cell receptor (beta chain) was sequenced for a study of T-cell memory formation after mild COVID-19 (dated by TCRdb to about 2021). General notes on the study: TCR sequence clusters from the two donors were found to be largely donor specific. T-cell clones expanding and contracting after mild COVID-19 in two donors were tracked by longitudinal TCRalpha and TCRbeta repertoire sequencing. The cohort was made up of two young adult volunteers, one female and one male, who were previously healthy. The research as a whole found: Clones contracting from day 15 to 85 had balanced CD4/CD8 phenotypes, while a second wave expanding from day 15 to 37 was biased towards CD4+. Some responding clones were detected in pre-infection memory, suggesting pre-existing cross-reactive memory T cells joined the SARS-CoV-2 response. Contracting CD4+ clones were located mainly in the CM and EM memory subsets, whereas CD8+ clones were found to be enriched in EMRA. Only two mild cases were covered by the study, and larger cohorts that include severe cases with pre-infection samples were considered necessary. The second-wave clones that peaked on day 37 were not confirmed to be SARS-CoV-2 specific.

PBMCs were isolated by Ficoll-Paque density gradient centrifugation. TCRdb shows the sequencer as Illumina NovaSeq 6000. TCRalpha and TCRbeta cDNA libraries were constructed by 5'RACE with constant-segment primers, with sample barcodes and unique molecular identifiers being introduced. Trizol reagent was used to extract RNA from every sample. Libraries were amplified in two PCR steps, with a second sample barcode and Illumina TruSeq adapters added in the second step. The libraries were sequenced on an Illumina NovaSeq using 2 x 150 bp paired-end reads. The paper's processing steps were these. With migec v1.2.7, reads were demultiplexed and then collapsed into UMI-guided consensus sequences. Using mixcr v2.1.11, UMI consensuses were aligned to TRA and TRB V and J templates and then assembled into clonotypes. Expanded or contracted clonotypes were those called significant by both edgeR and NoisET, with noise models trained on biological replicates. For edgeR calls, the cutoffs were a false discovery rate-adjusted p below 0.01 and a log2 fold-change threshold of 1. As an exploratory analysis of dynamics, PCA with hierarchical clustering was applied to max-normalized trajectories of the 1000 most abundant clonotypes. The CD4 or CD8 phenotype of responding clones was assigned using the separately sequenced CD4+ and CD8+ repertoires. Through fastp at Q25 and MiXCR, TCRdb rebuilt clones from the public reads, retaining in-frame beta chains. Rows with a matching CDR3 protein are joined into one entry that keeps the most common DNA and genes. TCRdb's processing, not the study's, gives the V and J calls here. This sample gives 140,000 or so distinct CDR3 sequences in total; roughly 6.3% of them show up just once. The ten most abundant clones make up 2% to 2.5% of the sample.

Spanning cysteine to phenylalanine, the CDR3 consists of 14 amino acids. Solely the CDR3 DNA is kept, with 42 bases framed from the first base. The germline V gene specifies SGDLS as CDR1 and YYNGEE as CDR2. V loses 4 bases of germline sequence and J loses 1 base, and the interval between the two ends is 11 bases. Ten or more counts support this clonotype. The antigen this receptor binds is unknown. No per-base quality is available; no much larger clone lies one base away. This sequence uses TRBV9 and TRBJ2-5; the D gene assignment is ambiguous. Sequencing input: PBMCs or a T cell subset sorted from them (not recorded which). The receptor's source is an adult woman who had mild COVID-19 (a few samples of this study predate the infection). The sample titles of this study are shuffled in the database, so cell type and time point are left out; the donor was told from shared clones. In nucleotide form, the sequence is TGTGCCAGCAGCCCCCATGTTGCCCAAGAGACCCAGTACTTC. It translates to CASSPHVAQETQYF.